This record looks at one TCR beta chain sequence and its context. This clone has a handful of counts. Its recognized antigen is unknown. Base qualities were left out, and no much larger clone turns up one base away. These data belong to a study of PD-L1 blockade in urothelial cancer (dated by TCRdb to about 2017). Context from the whole study: Every patient began therapy in about 2014 and was given atezolizumab 1,200 mg intravenously every 3 weeks. About nine tenths of the roughly 29 patients were identified as males with urothelial cancer of bladder origin, and a prior smoking history was reported by 18 of 29 patients. Patients had an ECOG performance status of 0 or 1 and had received between 0 and 3 prior chemotherapy regimens. Blood samples were analyzed 3 weeks after the start of treatment (second dose) and 6 weeks after the start of treatment. Blood samples gave a median of 141,255 T cells and approximately 81,000 unique TCRs, with a median clonality of 0.080. Somatic, immune and clinical correlates of response to PD-L1 blockade with atezolizumab in urothelial cancer were the focus of an exploratory multi-omic analysis. Pretreatment tumor samples, along with matched peripheral blood collected serially before and after atezolizumab treatment, underwent TCR sequencing. Progression-free survival longer than 6 months counted as durable clinical benefit, and TCR features were additionally tested against both progression-free and overall survival. In the same patients, whole exome sequencing and RNA sequencing of pretreatment tumors were performed in addition to TCR sequencing. Durable clinical benefit was achieved by nine patients but not by the remaining 20. Around 30 patients had pretreatment blood TCR-seq, around 25 had at least one posttreatment blood collection, and around 25 had tumor TCR-seq.

From the cysteine up to the phenylalanine, the CDR3 has a length of 14 residues. Only CDR3 DNA remains: 42 bases, in frame from the first base. In the germline V gene, CDR1 corresponds to ENHRY and CDR2 to SYGVKD. Germline trimming amounts to 11 bases on V and 7 bases on J, with 17 as the count of junction bases outside the gene matches. The label giving this sample's time point can be read as: peripheral blood 6 weeks after treatment start. A cohort of approximately 30 patients with locally advanced or metastatic urothelial carcinoma, treated at Memorial Sloan Kettering on a trial protocol, was included. Peripheral blood mononuclear cells were collected pretreatment and during treatment, with between 1 and 8 total time points obtained per patient. The Qiagen DNeasy Blood extraction kit was used to purify genomic DNA from total PBMCs and tumor samples. PBMCs were collected pretreatment and during treatment, and were isolated and stored as previously described.

What the research found in general, with its limitations: Because the sample size was small (n ≈ 28) and many of the analyses were exploratory, the results are meant to be hypothesis-generating. Patients with durable benefit showed greater expansion of tumor-associated TCR clones in peripheral blood 3 weeks after starting treatment (n ≈ 20, p = 0.022). Improved progression-free and overall survival was associated with having pretreatment peripheral blood TCR clonality below the median.

Each PCR received spiked-in synthetic TCR analog templates so that absolute template abundance could be estimated from read counts. The immunoSEQ assay used bias-controlled V and J gene primers to amplify TCRbeta CDR3 regions from genomic DNA. Sequencing of rearranged TCRbeta segments was done at approximately 20X coverage. Per the authors' processing: Sequencing errors were corrected by clustering, and CDR3s were annotated against IMGT so that V, D and J genes could be assigned. Downstream analyses used only productive TCRbeta rearrangements and left out out-of-frame or stop-codon sequences. Clonality was computed as one minus Shannon entropy normalized by the log of the number of unique productive sequences. Fisher's exact test with Benjamini-Hochberg correction, using a cutoff of adjusted p below 0.01, was how clones that differed between time points or between blood and tumor were identified. TCRdb re-hosts the immuneACCESS table, in-frame sequences only. Its copies lack some clones; in the studies checked, an unresolved V gene accounts for under half of them, and the cause for the rest is not known. The V and J calls and clone size come from that table; D and trimming were worked out from the DNA. The sample table holds about 30,000 clones, of which 79% were seen once. The ten largest account for around 3.1% of the sample.

The material sequenced was PBMCs, taken around atezolizumab (anti-PD-L1) treatment. This clonotype was sampled from a man aged 65-85 years with urothelial cancer. The rearrangement joined TRBV10-3 to TRBJ2-7; the central 7 bases match TRBD2. DNA sequence: TGTGCCGTCGGATCTAGCGGCCGCGTTTGGGAGCAGTACTTC. Translated, this gives CAVGSSGRVWEQYF.